One sample yielded the 8 T cell receptor beta chains listed below, sequenced in a study of T cells in Graves' hyperthyroidism and ophthalmopathy. Template material for amplifying TCR beta CDR3 regions consisted of RNA transcripts. The HTBI primer set was used in a first-round RT-PCR of the TCR CDR3. Each CDR3 protein gets one entry after TCRdb re-called the multiplex PCR reads with MiXCR. This sample has about 24,000 distinct CDR3 sequences, with about 53% found just once. Specimen: blood. These receptors all come from a woman in her 40s with Graves' hyperthyroidism that later progressed to Graves' ophthalmopathy.

This clonotype occurred a few times. V is TRBV6-6 and J is TRBJ2-3; 7 bases map to TRBD2. Germline CDR1 reads MNHNY; CDR2 reads SVGAGI (reference sequence). This CDR3 spans 15 amino acids. J was trimmed by 4 bases and V by 0 bases; bases with no gene match: 4. CDR3 amino acids: CASSYSAGDADTQYF. The DNA of the CDR3 is TGTGCCAGCAGTTACTCCGCGGGAGACGCAGATACGCAGTATTTT.

J is TRBJ2-1 and V is TRBV6-5, with D tentatively TRBD2 (5 bases). Germline lookup yields CDR1 MNHEY and CDR2 SVGAGI. The CDR3 is made up of 15 amino acids. V dropped 8 bases and J dropped 9 bases, with 23 bases sitting between them. CDR3 nucleotide sequence: TGTGCCAGCGGCCTAACCGAGGGTTCGCACAGTGAGCAGTTCTTC. It encodes CASGLTEGSHSEQFF.

This clonotype was observed a handful of times. CDR3 DNA: TGTGCCAGCAGGCCAGGGACTAGCGGGAGGGTGGAGGAGCAGTTCTTC. Protein sequence: CASRPGTSGRVEEQFF. The chain has TRBV2 and TRBJ2-1; 16 bases are shared with TRBD2. Per germline, CDR1 SNHLY and CDR2 FYNNEI. The CDR3 covers 16 residues. The trim removed 6 bases at V and 10 bases at J, leaving 9 bases unmatched.

The chain has TRBV5-6 and TRBJ1-1, with a tentative D call TRBD1 (6 bases). The CDR3 covers 13 residues. CDR1 SGHDT and CDR2 YYEEEE come from the germline V gene. V lost 3 bases to trimming and J lost 4 bases, with 10 bases between them. The CDR3 DNA sequence: TGTGCCAGCAGCTCGCAGACAGGCACTGAAGCTTTCTTT. Amino acids: CASSSQTGTEAFF.

Points on this clonotype: Lacking the conserved final phenylalanine or tryptophan, this CDR3 likely reflects a read error. The J gene is TRBJ2-1, the V gene TRBV29-1, with TRBD2 identical over 9 bases. CDR3 length equals 12 residues. CDR1 and CDR2 (germline): SQVTM, ANQGSEA. The CDR3 DNA reads as TGTAGCGTTTCTAGCGGGGTAAATAAGCAGTTCCTC. Its translation is CSVSSGVNKQFL.

This chain uses TRBV20-1 with TRBJ1-1, with D perhaps matching TRBD1 (5 bases). The CDR3 runs to 12 residues. V lost 6 bases and J 4 bases, leaving 12 bases between the germline ends. Germline loops: CDR1 DFQATT, CDR2 SNEGSKA (reference sequence). Here the CDR3 reads CSASGYGTEAFF. The CDR3, as DNA: TGCAGTGCCTCAGGGTATGGCACTGAAGCTTTCTTT.

This clonotype was found many times. The chain has TRBV28 and TRBJ2-7, with TRBD2 matching 8 bases. Losses at the gene ends were 10 bases for V and 5 bases for J; bases not matched to a gene: 13. The CDR3 has 14 residues. Germline-derived CDR1 and CDR2 are MDHEN and SYDVKM. As DNA, the CDR3 is TGTGCCACCGAGACGGGGGGGGGAGCTGACGAGCAGTACTTC. Protein product: CATETGGGADEQYF.

The chain links TRBV10-3 to TRBJ2-1; TRBD2 agrees at 13 bases. Per germline, CDR1 ENHRY and CDR2 SYGVKD. CDR3 size: 14 residues. The ends lost 6 bases at V and 9 bases at J; junction bases unmatched: 5. CDR3 loop: CAISLGLAGLEQFF. The CDR3 DNA sequence: TGTGCCATCAGCCTGGGACTAGCGGGACTTGAGCAGTTCTTC.